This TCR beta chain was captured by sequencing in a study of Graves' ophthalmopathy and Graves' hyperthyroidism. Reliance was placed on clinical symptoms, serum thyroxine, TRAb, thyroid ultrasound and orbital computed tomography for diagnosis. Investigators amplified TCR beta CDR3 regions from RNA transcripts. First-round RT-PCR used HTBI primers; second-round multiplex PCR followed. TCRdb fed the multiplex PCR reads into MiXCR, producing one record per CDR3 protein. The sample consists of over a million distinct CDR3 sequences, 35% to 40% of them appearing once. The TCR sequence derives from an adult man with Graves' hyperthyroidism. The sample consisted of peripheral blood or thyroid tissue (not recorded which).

As DNA, the CDR3 is TGCAGCAGTTACGGGCAGGGACTCATGAACACTGAAGCTTTCTTT. This gives the protein CSSYGQGLMNTEAFF. The rearrangement links TRBV29-1 to TRBJ1-1; perhaps TRBD1 as D (5 bases). Trimming stripped 8 bases from V and 0 bases from J, with 19 bases between. Germline assignment: CDR1 SQVTM and CDR2 ANQGSEA. This CDR3 comprises 15 residues.